This TCR beta chain was sequenced during a study of shared clonotypes between healthy human individuals. Study-wide findings and caveats: Larger richness was generally estimated for naive than memory subsets. Around 5% was the fraction of naive CD4 clonotypes found shared across four donors. Limitation of the genetic and exposure-history diversity represented came from the few donors.

Note on this clone: The antigen is undetermined.

Germline V CDR1 and CDR2: ENHRY, SYGVKD. J was trimmed by 7 bases and V by 10 bases; bases with no gene match: 7. The CDR3 loop spans 13 amino acids. CD45RA+ naive and CD45RA-negative memory subsets were separated from CD4+ cells. Sequencing used immunoSEQ multiplex PCR; TCRdb keeps in-frame clones, though not all of them. The repertoire consists of 2,500,000 or so clones, with more than 85% occurring once and the leading ten covering 0.36%. The sequence was collected from a man younger than 30 in good health. Some clones in this sample may be carry-over from other donors' samples. Sequenced: naive CD4+ T cells from PBMCs. Subset specified: CD45RA+ positively selected. This sequence joins TRBV10-3 and TRBJ2-7; the match to TRBD2 covers 13 bases. CDR3 region: CATRTSGSGEQYF. Here the CDR3 DNA reads TGTGCCACACGGACTAGCGGGAGTGGGGAGCAGTACTTC.